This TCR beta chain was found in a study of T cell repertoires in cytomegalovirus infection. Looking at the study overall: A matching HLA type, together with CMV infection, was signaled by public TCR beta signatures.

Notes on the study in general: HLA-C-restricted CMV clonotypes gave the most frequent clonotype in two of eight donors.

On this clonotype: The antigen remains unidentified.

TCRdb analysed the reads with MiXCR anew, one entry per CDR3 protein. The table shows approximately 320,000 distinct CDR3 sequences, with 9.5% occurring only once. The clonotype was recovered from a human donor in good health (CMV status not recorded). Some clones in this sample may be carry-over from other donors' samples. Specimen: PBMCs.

CDR3 DNA: TGTGCCAGCAGTTTTGCCCTAGCGGGAGGTGCTGAGCAGTTCTTC. Protein sequence: CASSFALAGGAEQFF. The J gene is TRBJ2-1, the V gene TRBV12-3 or TRBV12-4; TRBD2 matches 11 bases. Trimming removed 3 bases from V and 9 bases from J; junction bases left unmatched: 7. This CDR3 contains 15 residues.